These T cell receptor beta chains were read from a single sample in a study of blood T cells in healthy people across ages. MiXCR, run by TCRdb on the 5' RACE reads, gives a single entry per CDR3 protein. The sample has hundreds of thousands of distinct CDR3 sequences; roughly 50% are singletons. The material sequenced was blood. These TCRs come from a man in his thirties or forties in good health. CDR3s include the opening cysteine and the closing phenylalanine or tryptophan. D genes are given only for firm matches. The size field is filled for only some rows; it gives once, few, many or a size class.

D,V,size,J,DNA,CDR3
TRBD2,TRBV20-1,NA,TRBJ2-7,TGCAGTGCAAAAGGGGGTAGCGGGGGCTACGAGCAGTACTTC,CSAKGGSGGYEQYF
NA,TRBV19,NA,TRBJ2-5,TGTGCCAGTGGGAAACCCGGGTCCATGGGAGAGACCCAGTACTTC,CASGKPGSMGETQYF
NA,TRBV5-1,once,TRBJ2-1,TGCGCCAGCAGCTTGGCGGGAGTTTCCCATGAGCAGTTCTTC,CASSLAGVSHEQFF
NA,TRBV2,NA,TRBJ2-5,TGTGCCAGCAGTGAAGCGCTTCTTTTGGAGACCCAGTACTTC,CASSEALLLETQYF
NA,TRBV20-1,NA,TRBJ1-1,TGCAGTGCTAGCCCTTATAGCAGGGTAAAGGAGGGCACTGAAGCTTTCTTT,CSASPYSRVKEGTEAFF
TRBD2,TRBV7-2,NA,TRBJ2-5,TGTGCCAGCAGCAGACGGACTAGCGGGCAAGAGACCCAGTACTTC,CASSRRTSGQETQYF
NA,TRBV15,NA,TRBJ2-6,TGTGCCACCAGCAGAGATTTATCCGGCTCTGGGGCCAACGTCCTGACTTTC,CATSRDLSGSGANVLTF
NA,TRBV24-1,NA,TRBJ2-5,TGTGCCACCAGTGATTGGGGAGGGACCCAGTACTTC,CATSDWGGTQYF
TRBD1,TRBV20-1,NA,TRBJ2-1,TGCAGTGCTAGACCTGACAGGGACGAACAGTTCTTC,CSARPDRDEQFF
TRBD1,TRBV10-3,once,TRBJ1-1,TGTGCCATCAGACGGACAGGGACGAGTACTGAAGCTTTCTTT,CAIRRTGTSTEAFF
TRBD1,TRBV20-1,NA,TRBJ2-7,TGCAGTGCAAAAGACAGGGGGCGGGTCTACGAGCAGTACTTC,CSAKDRGRVYEQYF
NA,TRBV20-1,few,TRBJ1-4,TGCAGTGCTAGAGGCCAGTTTAATGGGAAACTGTTTTTT,CSARGQFNGKLFF
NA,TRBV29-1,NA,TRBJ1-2,TGCAGCGTTGGTGGGGATGGGGTCGATGGCCACACCTTC,CSVGGDGVDGHTF
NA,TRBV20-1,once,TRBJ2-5,TGCAGTGCCCCCAAGGCGCCACCGAAAGAGACCCAGTACTTC,CSAPKAPPKETQYF
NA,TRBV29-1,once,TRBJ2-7,TGCAGCGTTGAAGGGGGCCGGCGGGAGCAGTACTTC,CSVEGGRREQYF
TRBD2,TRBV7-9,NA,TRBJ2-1,TGTGCCAGCAGTTCCAACGGACTAGCGGGAGTCTACAATGAGCAGTTCTTC,CASSSNGLAGVYNEQFF
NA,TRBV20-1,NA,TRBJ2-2,TGCAGTGCTAGAGGACACCTGAACACCGGGGAGCTGTTTTTT,CSARGHLNTGELFF
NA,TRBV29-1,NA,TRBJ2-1,TGCAGCGTTGAGGGCAGCTCCTACAATGAGCAGTTCTTC,CSVEGSSYNEQFF
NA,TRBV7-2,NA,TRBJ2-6,TGTGCCAGCAGCTTAGAAGCTCCCGGCGCTGGGGCCAACGTCCTGACTTTC,CASSLEAPGAGANVLTF
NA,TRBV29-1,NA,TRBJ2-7,TGCAGCGTTGAACTAGCGACCTACGAGCAGTACTTC,CSVELATYEQYF
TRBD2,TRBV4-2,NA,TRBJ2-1,TGTGCCAGCAGCCAACAAAGCGGGAGGGCTGGGGACAATGAGCAGTTCTTC,CASSQQSGRAGDNEQFF
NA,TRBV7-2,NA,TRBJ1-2,TGTGCCAGCAGCCTGCCCGGGGGATGGGCTAACTATGGCTACACCTTC,CASSLPGGWANYGYTF
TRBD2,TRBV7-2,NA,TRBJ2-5,TGTGCCAGCAGCGTAGCGACTAGCGGGTTACAGTACTTC,CASSVATSGLQYF
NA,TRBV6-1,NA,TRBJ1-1,TGTGCCAGCACCAAACTTCCGGAGGCTGAAGCTTTCTTT,CASTKLPEAEAFF
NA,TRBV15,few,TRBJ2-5,TGTGCCACCAGCAGAGATCTACAGGGAGAGAAGACCCAGTACTTC,CATSRDLQGEKTQYF
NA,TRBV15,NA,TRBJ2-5,TGTGCCACCAGCAGAGATCCAGAGCAAGAGACCCAGTACTTC,CATSRDPEQETQYF
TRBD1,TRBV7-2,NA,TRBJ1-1,TGTGCCAGCAGCTTAGGGAGGACAGGGATCTGGGACACTGAAGCTTTCTTT,CASSLGRTGIWDTEAFF